Detailed here is one TCR beta chain. Its antigen is currently unknown. The source of the sample is a study of siplizumab effects on memory and regulatory T cells. Broader study findings: Mapping to unstimulated subsets was achieved for only a minor fraction of alloreactive clones.

TCRdb keeps only in-frame clones here, not all; method: immunoSEQ multiplex PCR. The sample includes 90,000 to 120,000 clones, about 93% seen only once; the top ten take about 0.62%. The CDR3 contains 11 residues. V was cut by 4 bases and J by 3 bases, with 4 bases left in between. Germline V gene lookup returns CDR1 SGHNT and CDR2 YENEEA. The source of this sequence is a human donor in good health. The chain couples TRBV11-3 to TRBJ2-7, with D unclear. Sequenced sample: Tregs sorted from blood. CDR3 in DNA: TGTGCCAGCAGCTCATACTACGAGCAGTACTTC. This encodes CASSSYYEQYF.